This T cell receptor (beta chain) is drawn from a study of T cells after yellow fever vaccination. In the study overall: In the case of low-cell-number fractions, SMART-Seq v4 Ultra Low Input was used for preparation.

Note on this clonotype: As yet, its antigen is unknown.

Trimming removed 0 bases from V and 8 bases from J, with 3 bases in between. CDR3 length equals 11 residues. Germline V CDR1 and CDR2: LGHDT, YNNKEL (reference sequence). TCRdb reanalysed the 5' RACE reads using MiXCR and keeps one entry per CDR3 protein. The sample shows approximately 260,000 distinct CDR3 sequences, 10% to 15% of them seen only once. Study observations and caveats: A weaker but faster secondary response was observed, peaking on day 5 versus 15. Just a small share of clonotypes turned up in the CD4 compartment as well as the CD8 compartment.

This sequence was found in a man aged 25 to 40 who received the YFV17D yellow fever vaccine. The specimen comprised CD4+ T cells sorted from PBMCs, sampled 45 days after the yellow fever booster vaccination. J is TRBJ2-3 and V is TRBV3-1; D not certain. CDR3 residues: CASSQERTQYF. The CDR3 nucleotides read TGTGCCAGCAGCCAAGAGCGTACGCAGTATTTT.